A selection of T cell receptor beta chains follows, all from one sample in a study of cytomegalovirus exposure and HLA in healthy donors. Here immunoSEQ multiplex PCR was the method, and the copy in TCRdb shows in-frame clones only, minus some. Counted here are 82,000 or so clones, over 9.5% occurring once; the ten biggest clones make up approximately 25%. The sequencing input was PBMCs. The origin of the receptors is a man aged 55-75 years in good health and CMV-seropositive. Both conserved end residues are part of each CDR3. Fields, in order: clone size, D gene, V gene, J gene, CDR3 protein, CDR3 DNA. The D gene is left open where the match is weak. Not every row has a clone size; where given, it reads once, few, many or a size class.

size: few
D: -
V: TRBV5-1
J: TRBJ1-1
CDR3: CASSLTGTANTEAFF
DNA: TGCGCCAGCAGCTTGACAGGGACGGCGAACACTGAAGCTTTCTTT

size: once
D: -
V: TRBV19
J: TRBJ1-1
CDR3: CASTGIGDTEAFF
DNA: TGTGCCAGTACGGGGATCGGGGACACTGAAGCTTTCTTT

size: few
D: TRBD1
V: TRBV6-1
J: TRBJ1-2
CDR3: CASSASGRGRGYTF
DNA: TGTGCCAGCAGTGCCTCCGGCAGGGGGCGAGGCTACACCTTC

size: -
D: -
V: TRBV6-1
J: TRBJ1-2
CDR3: CASSEGTERTGYTF
DNA: TGTGCCAGCAGTGAAGGGACAGAACGGACTGGCTACACCTTC

size: -
D: TRBD2
V: TRBV6-6
J: TRBJ2-1
CDR3: CASRRLAGDYNEQFF
DNA: TGTGCCAGCAGACGACTAGCGGGGGATTACAATGAGCAGTTCTTC

size: -
D: -
V: TRBV28
J: TRBJ1-1
CDR3: CASSLNMGLPRGEAFF
DNA: TGTGCCAGCAGTTTAAATATGGGACTCCCACGGGGTGAAGCTTTCTTT

size: -
D: TRBD1
V: TRBV5-4
J: TRBJ2-3
CDR3: CASSLGGQGTDTQYF
DNA: TGTGCCAGCAGCCTGGGGGGACAGGGTACAGATACGCAGTATTTT

size: -
D: -
V: TRBV28
J: TRBJ2-3
CDR3: CASSLSPWTQPITDTQYF
DNA: TGTGCCAGCAGTTTATCCCCGTGGACTCAACCAATCACAGATACGCAGTATTTT

size: -
D: -
V: TRBV6-6
J: TRBJ1-2
CDR3: CASSYGGNYGYTF
DNA: TGTGCCAGCAGTTACGGAGGGAACTATGGCTACACCTTC

size: -
D: TRBD2
V: TRBV28
J: TRBJ2-7
CDR3: CASSPSPLAARYEQYF
DNA: TGTGCCAGCAGTCCGAGCCCTCTAGCGGCTCGTTACGAGCAGTACTTC

size: few
D: TRBD1
V: TRBV6-5
J: TRBJ1-2
CDR3: CASRETGGGSGYTF
DNA: TGTGCCAGCAGAGAGACAGGGGGCGGTTCTGGCTACACCTTC

size: few
D: -
V: TRBV5-1
J: TRBJ1-3
CDR3: CASSPGDLVEGTIYF
DNA: TGCGCCAGCAGCCCGGGGGACCTTGTGGAGGGCACCATATATTTT